These 23 T cell receptor beta chains share one sample of origin, sequenced in a study of tumor-infiltrating lymphocytes in primary liver carcinoma. Using a constant-region primer together with ProtoScript II reverse transcriptase, TCR beta cDNA was made from roughly 500 ng of total RNA. It was through three nested multiplex PCR rounds of slightly modified ARM-PCR that TCR beta libraries arose. For 10 cycles apiece, the opening two PCR rounds ran with TRBV1-TRBV30 forward primers and a C-beta reverse primer. TCRdb recomputed calls from the multiplex PCR reads with MiXCR, one row per CDR3 protein. This sample yields some 190,000 distinct CDR3 sequences, of which 50% to 75% are seen a single time; roughly 76% belongs to the top ten. RNA isolated from unsorted whole blood supplied the blood RNA, with germline DNA also extracted. Sequencing was performed on peripheral blood. These receptors all stem from a man aged 40-49 years with primary liver carcinoma and hepatitis B virus infection.

To note about this clonotype: A junction end diverges from the germline sequence, so it may reflect a read error. The gene calls are TRBV18 and TRBJ1-4; D not resolved. Germline V gene lookup returns CDR1 KGHSH and CDR2 LQKENI. The CDR3 is 16 residues long. The CDR3 region is CASSPTTAGTSEKLFF. CDR3 DNA sequence: TGTGCCAGCTCACCAACGACGGCCGGCACTAGTGAAAAACTGTTTTTT. The entire variable domain, with the rest obtained from reference TRBV18 and TRBJ1-4, is as follows: NAGVMQNPRHLVRRRGQEARLRCSPMKGHSHVYWYRQLPEEGLKFMVYLQKENIIDESGMPKERFSAEFPKEGPSILRIQQVVRGDSAAYFCASSPTTAGTSEKLFFGSGTQLSVL.

On this clonotype itself: Possible read error: a much larger clone is one base away. V gene TRBV11-2 combines with J gene TRBJ2-3; D remains ambiguous. The V gene lost 2 bases and the J gene lost 0 bases, with 6 bases spanning the gap. Per the germline V gene, CDR1 is SGHAT and CDR2 is FQNNGV. This CDR3 contains 14 residues. DNA for the CDR3: TGTGCCAGCAGCTTAATGTCCAGCACAGATACGCAGTATTTT. Translating it yields CASSLMSSTDTQYF.

The rearrangement joins TRBV7-9 to TRBJ1-2, with a possible D match to TRBD1 (6 bases). The germline V and J ends were trimmed by 5 bases and 4 bases, with 14 bases remaining between them. Germline CDR1 and CDR2: SEHNR and FQNEAQ (reference sequence). The CDR3 spans 14 residues. The CDR3 reads CASSRGTDSYGYTF. CDR3 DNA: TGTGCCAGCAGCCGGGGAACGGACAGCTATGGCTACACCTTC.

This clonotype appeared a few times. Germline is not matched at one junction end, which may reflect a read error. The chain carries TRBV29-1 and TRBJ1-2, with D possibly being TRBD1 (5 bases). Germline V gene lookup returns CDR1 SQVTM and CDR2 ANQGSEA. There are 14 residues in the CDR3. The CDR3, as DNA: TGCAGCGTTGAAGGCCCGGGAGGGGACTATGGCTACACTTTC. Translating it yields CSVEGPGGDYGYTF.

A remark on this clonotype: This sequence may be a read error, since a much larger clone differs from it by one base. The V gene is TRBV7-8, the J gene TRBJ2-5; 7 nucleotides align to TRBD2. Trimming cost V 10 bases and J 4 bases; bases outside gene matches: 15. The V gene's germline CDR1 is SGHVS and CDR2 FQNEAQ. The CDR3 spans 15 residues. Here the CDR3 reads CAISPQGGKRETQYF. The CDR3 DNA is TGTGCCATCAGTCCCCAGGGAGGGAAGAGAGAGACCCAGTACTTC.

This chain connects TRBV29-1 to TRBJ1-5; D might be TRBD1 (5 bases). V dropped 5 bases and J dropped 1 base, with 9 bases sitting between them. The germline V gene has CDR1 SQVTM and CDR2 ANQGSEA. CDR3 size: 13 residues. The DNA of the CDR3 is TGCAGCGTTCGGGGGGGAAGCAATCAGCCCCAGCATTTT. Translated, it gives CSVRGGSNQPQHF.

This clonotype was seen at least ten times. The V call is TRBV11-1, the J call TRBJ2-1; D not resolved. Germline CDR1 SGHAT, CDR2 FQDESV (reference sequence). The CDR3 extends over 14 amino acids. The V gene lost 5 bases and the J gene lost 6 bases, with 14 bases spanning the gap. CDR3 amino acids: CASSLRTPANEQFF. The CDR3 DNA sequence: TGTGCCAGCAGCCTGCGGACCCCCGCCAATGAGCAGTTCTTC.

This clonotype appeared many times. The V and J genes are TRBV11-2 and TRBJ2-3; 11 nucleotides line up with TRBD1. Germline V gives CDR1 SGHAT, CDR2 FQNNGV. The CDR3 is 17 residues long. The ends lost 5 bases at V and 4 bases at J; junction bases unmatched: 11. The CDR3 here is CASSPWGGQGAADTQYF. The CDR3 coding sequence is TGTGCCAGCAGCCCCTGGGGTGGACAGGGGGCGGCAGATACGCAGTATTTT.

This clonotype was counted between two and nine times. The chain employs TRBV6-1 and TRBJ2-7; tentative D call: TRBD2 (6 bases). Germline V lookup: CDR1 MNHNS, CDR2 SASEGT. This CDR3 contains 14 residues. Trimming shortened V by 11 bases and J by 2 bases, and 19 bases separated the two germline ends. For the CDR3, the DNA is TGTGCCGGCTCCCGGGACTTTGGGGCCTACGAGCAGTACTTC. Protein: CAGSRDFGAYEQYF.

This chain connects TRBV6-5 to TRBJ2-2; D is uncertain. In germline, CDR1 is MNHEY, CDR2 SVGAGI. The V end lost 4 bases, the J end lost 0 bases, and 21 bases lay between the germline ends. This CDR3 is built from 19 residues. The CDR3 loop reads CASSFSIGSAYSNTGELFF. Written as DNA, the CDR3 is TGTGCCAGCAGTTTTTCGATCGGCAGCGCGTATTCGAACACCGGGGAGCTGTTTTTT.

This clonotype was found many times. The chain links TRBV4-1 to TRBJ2-7; possible D gene TRBD1, 6 bases. CDR1 and CDR2 from the germline V gene are MGHRA and YSYEKL. This CDR3 spans 13 amino acids. The V end was cut by 1 base, the J end by 3 bases, with 7 bases between. The CDR3 bases are TGCGCCAGCAGCCAAGGGGGACACTACGAGCAGTACTTC. It specifies CASSQGGHYEQYF.

With respect to this clonotype: A much larger clonotype is one base distant, so this may be a read error. The gene calls are TRBV6-2 or TRBV6-3 and TRBJ2-7; D is ambiguous. This CDR3 has 13 residues. V dropped 7 bases and J dropped 3 bases, with 13 bases sitting between them. The germline V gene has CDR1 MNHEY and CDR2 SVGEGT. The CDR3 region is CASNLSHDYEQYF. In DNA, the CDR3 is TGTGCCAGCAACCTCTCGCACGACTACGAGCAGTACTTC.

Regarding this clonotype: Relative to the germline gene, one junction end is altered; a read error may explain this. This CDR3 reads CASSPGGALKYGYSF. The CDR3, as DNA: TGTGCCAGCAGTCCGGGGGGGGCGCTTAAGTATGGCTACAGCTTC. The chain joins TRBV6-5 to TRBJ1-2; D possibly corresponds to TRBD1 (6 bases). The germline CDR1 and CDR2 sequences are MNHEY and SVGAGI. The CDR3 is made up of 15 amino acids.

The chain uses TRBV5-1 and TRBJ2-2; 7 positions match TRBD1. This CDR3 contains 14 residues. Looked up from germline, CDR1 is SGHRS and CDR2 is YFSETQ. V lost 4 bases, J lost 6 bases, and 6 bases stayed unmatched. CDR3 sequence: CASSPDREAGELFF. The CDR3 nucleotides are TGCGCCAGCAGCCCCGACAGGGAAGCCGGGGAGCTGTTTTTT.

The chain is built from TRBV5-4 and TRBJ2-1; a possible D gene is TRBD2 (5 bases). The germline V and J ends were trimmed by 7 bases and 6 bases, with 20 bases remaining between them. The CDR3 totals 15 residues. CDR1 SGHNT and CDR2 YYREEE come from the germline V gene (reference sequence). The CDR3 DNA follows: TGTGCCAGCGACGTAGTCGGGGAGAAGGGCAATGAGCAGTTCTTC. Protein sequence: CASDVVGEKGNEQFF.

This chain links TRBV6-5 with TRBJ2-2; D is ambiguous. The CDR3 sequence is 13 residues long. V was cut by 0 bases and J by 5 bases, with 4 bases left in between. CDR1 and CDR2 (germline): MNHEY, SVGAGI. This CDR3 reads CASSYSPTGELFF. The CDR3 DNA reads TGTGCCAGCAGTTACTCCCCGACCGGGGAGCTGTTTTTT.

This rearrangement joins TRBV6-5 to TRBJ1-1; no clear D. Germline V gives CDR1 MNHEY, CDR2 SVGAGI. The CDR3 length is 14 residues. V was cut by 5 bases and J by 0 bases, with 10 bases left in between. CDR3 sequence (DNA): TGTGCCAGCAGTCCCGAGGGCATGAACACTGAAGCTTTCTTT. Translated: CASSPEGMNTEAFF.

V and J are TRBV29-1 and TRBJ2-3, with 8 nucleotides matching TRBD1. This CDR3 region has 13 residues. Germline CDR1 reads SQVTM; CDR2 reads ANQGSEA. CDR3 in amino acids: CNVEDRGTDTQYF. Written as DNA, the CDR3 is TGCAACGTGGAGGACAGGGGCACAGATACGCAGTATTTT.

As to this clonotype: One end of the junction fails to match germline, which may point to a read error. The CDR3, as DNA: TGTGCCATCGGTGAGTCGAGGGGGGCCTCCTACAATGAGCAGTTCTTC. It is translated as CAIGESRGASYNEQFF. This chain links TRBV10-3 with TRBJ2-1; possibly TRBD1 or TRBD2 for D (6 bases each). CDR3 length: 16 residues. Germline CDR1 reads ENHRY; CDR2 reads SYGVKD.

About this clonotype itself: This may come from a read error, since a much larger clone is one base off. CDR3 sequence reads: CVSTPPGGASQHF. The CDR3 bases are TGTGTCAGCACTCCACCTGGGGGGGCATCCCAGCATTTT. The gene calls are TRBV12-3 or TRBV12-4 and TRBJ1-5, with a possible D match to TRBD1 (6 bases). This CDR3 region has 13 residues.

As concerns this clonotype: One end of the junction is discordant with germline, which a read error may explain. This rearrangement joins TRBV11-2 to TRBJ2-7, with D possibly TRBD2 on 5 matching bases. Per germline, CDR1 SGHAT and CDR2 FQNNGV. The CDR3 consists of 14 residues. The CDR3 spells CASSLDRTLYVQYF. The DNA of the CDR3 is TGTGCCAGCAGCTTAGATCGGACTTTGTACGTGCAGTATTTC.

For this clonotype: Lacking the conserved final phenylalanine or tryptophan, this CDR3 likely reflects a read error. This rearrangement joins TRBV11-2 to TRBJ2-1, with TRBD2 matching over 12 bases. The CDR3 length is 16 residues. Germline values: CDR1 SGHAT, CDR2 FQNNGV. In DNA, the CDR3 is TGTGCCAGCAGCTTAGTAGGGACTAGCGGGCGGCATGATCAGTTCCTC. Its protein product is CASSLVGTSGRHDQFL.

The gene calls are TRBV6-1 and TRBJ1-1, with 9 bases matching TRBD1. The CDR3 covers 13 residues. V was pared by 7 bases and J by 6 bases, with 6 bases of the junction left unmatched. Germline lookup yields CDR1 MNHNS and CDR2 SASEGT. The CDR3 bases are TGTGCCAGCACCGGGACAGGGAAGGCTGAAGCTTTCTTT. Protein product: CASTGTGKAEAFF.